The clone carrying this T cell receptor beta chain is termed medium-sized. Since it is a stray read in a library aimed at alpha chains, this beta chain has a size that is not meaningful. MiXCR, run by TCRdb on the 5' RACE reads, gives a single entry per CDR3 protein. This table has about 1,900 distinct CDR3 sequences, about 8% appearing once. This entry comes from a study of spatial heterogeneity in lung cancer. The wider study: Each time, sequencing found more beta-chain sequences than alpha-chain sequences. Within raw reads, each unique TCR and UMI combination appeared on average more than ten times.

CDR3 length: 14 residues. The V end was cut by 0 bases, the J end by 10 bases, with 16 bases between. Looked up from germline, CDR1 is GTSNPN and CDR2 is SVGIG (reference sequence). Time point meaning: sample taken at primary tumor resection. Whole RNA was taken from tumor, nontumor lung or frozen PBMC; it was then sequenced unsorted. Untreated early-stage non-small cell lung cancer patients, approximately 79 in total, were the donors. The clonotype was recovered from a male donor with early-stage non-small cell lung cancer. This specimen consisted of normal lung tissue next to the tumor, obtained at surgery. The chain couples TRBV30 to TRBJ2-1, with D maybe TRBD2 (6 bases). The CDR3 loop is CAWSVGGPSGEQFF. CDR3 nucleotides: TGTGCCTGGAGTGTAGGAGGGCCCTCAGGCGAGCAGTTCTTC.